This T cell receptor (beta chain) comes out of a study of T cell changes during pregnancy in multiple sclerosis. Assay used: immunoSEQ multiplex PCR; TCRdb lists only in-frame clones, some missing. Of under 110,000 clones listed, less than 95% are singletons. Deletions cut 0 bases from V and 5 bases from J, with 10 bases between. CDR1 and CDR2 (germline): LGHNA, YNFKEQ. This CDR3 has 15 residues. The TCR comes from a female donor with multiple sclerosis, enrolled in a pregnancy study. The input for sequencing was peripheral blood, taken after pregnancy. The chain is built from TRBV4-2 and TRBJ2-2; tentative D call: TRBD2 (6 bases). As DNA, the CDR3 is TGTGCCAGCAGCCAAGAAAGGAGGGGAACCGGGGAGCTGTTTTTT. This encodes CASSQERRGTGELFF.